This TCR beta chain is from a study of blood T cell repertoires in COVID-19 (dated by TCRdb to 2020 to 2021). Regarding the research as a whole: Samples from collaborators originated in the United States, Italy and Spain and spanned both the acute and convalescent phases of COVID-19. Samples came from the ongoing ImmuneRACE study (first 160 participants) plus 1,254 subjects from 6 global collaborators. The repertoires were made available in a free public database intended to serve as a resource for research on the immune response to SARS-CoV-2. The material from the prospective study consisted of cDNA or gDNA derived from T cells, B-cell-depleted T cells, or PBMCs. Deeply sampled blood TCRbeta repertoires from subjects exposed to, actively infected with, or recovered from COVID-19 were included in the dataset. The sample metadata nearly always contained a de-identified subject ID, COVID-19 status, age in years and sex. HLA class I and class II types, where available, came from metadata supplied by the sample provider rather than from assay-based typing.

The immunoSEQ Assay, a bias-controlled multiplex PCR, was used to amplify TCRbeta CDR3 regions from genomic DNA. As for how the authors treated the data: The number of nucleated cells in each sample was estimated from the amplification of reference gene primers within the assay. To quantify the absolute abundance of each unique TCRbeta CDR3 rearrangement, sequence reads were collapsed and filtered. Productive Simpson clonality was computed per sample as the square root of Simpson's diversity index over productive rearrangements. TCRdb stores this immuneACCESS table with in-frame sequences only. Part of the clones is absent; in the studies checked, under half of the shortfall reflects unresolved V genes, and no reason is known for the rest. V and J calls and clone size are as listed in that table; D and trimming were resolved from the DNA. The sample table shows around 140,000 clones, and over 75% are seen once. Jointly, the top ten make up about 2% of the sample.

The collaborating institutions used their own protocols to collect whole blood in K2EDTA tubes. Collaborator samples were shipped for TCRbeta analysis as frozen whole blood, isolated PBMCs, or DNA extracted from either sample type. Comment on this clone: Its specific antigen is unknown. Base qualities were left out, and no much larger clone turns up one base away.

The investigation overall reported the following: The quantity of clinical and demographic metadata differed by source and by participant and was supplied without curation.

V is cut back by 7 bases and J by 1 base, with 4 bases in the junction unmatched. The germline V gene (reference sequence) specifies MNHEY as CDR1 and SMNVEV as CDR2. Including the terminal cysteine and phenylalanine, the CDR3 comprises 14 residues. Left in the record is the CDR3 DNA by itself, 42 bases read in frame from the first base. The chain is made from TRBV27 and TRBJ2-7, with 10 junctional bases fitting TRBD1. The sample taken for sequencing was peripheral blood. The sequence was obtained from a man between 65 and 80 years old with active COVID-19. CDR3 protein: CASTRTGGSYEQYF. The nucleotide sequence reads TGTGCCAGCACCAGGACAGGGGGGTCCTACGAGCAGTACTTC.